The rows below give T cell receptor beta chains drawn from one sample of a study of cytomegalovirus exposure and HLA in healthy donors. The data were produced by immunoSEQ multiplex PCR, yet TCRdb's version contains in-frame clones alone and is incomplete. Among about 170,000 clones listed, around two thirds were seen once. Sequencing was performed on PBMCs. The receptor set was obtained from a middle-aged man in good health and CMV-seronegative. Both conserved end residues are part of each CDR3. The D gene is left open where the match is weak. The size of a clone is reported for some rows only, either as once, few or many, or as a class for expanded clones.

d_gene: TRBD2
v_gene: TRBV7-8
j_gene: TRBJ2-7
abundance: -
CDR3nt: TGTGCCAGCAGCTCAACCCTTAGCGGGAGGGCCTCTATCGAGCAGTACTTC
CDR3aa: CASSSTLSGRASIEQYF

d_gene: TRBD2
v_gene: TRBV5-4
j_gene: TRBJ2-1
abundance: -
CDR3nt: TGTGCCAGCAGCGGAGGACTAGCGGGAGGGAACAATGAGCAGTTCTTC
CDR3aa: CASSGGLAGGNNEQFF

d_gene: TRBD2
v_gene: TRBV7-9
j_gene: TRBJ2-7
abundance: -
CDR3nt: TGTGCCAGCAGTAGTAGCGGGAACTACGAGCAGTACTTC
CDR3aa: CASSSSGNYEQYF

d_gene: TRBD2
v_gene: TRBV11-2
j_gene: TRBJ2-1
abundance: -
CDR3nt: TGTGCCAGCAGCGCGGGACTAGCGGGACCCTCCTACAATGAGCAGTTCTTC
CDR3aa: CASSAGLAGPSYNEQFF

d_gene: -
v_gene: TRBV6-5
j_gene: TRBJ2-3
abundance: -
CDR3nt: TGTGCCAGCAGTTACGGGGAGGGGGGAGATACGCAGTATTTT
CDR3aa: CASSYGEGGDTQYF

d_gene: -
v_gene: TRBV11-2
j_gene: TRBJ1-1
abundance: -
CDR3nt: TGTGCCAGCAGCCAGGGGCCGAACACTGAAGCTTTCTTT
CDR3aa: CASSQGPNTEAFF

d_gene: TRBD1
v_gene: TRBV5-1
j_gene: TRBJ1-3
abundance: few
CDR3nt: TGCGCCAGCAGCTACGGACAGGCTCTCTCTGGAAACACCATATATTTT
CDR3aa: CASSYGQALSGNTIYF

d_gene: -
v_gene: TRBV30
j_gene: TRBJ1-3
abundance: -
CDR3nt: TGTGCCTTTAACAGGGCTGGAAACACCATATATTTT
CDR3aa: CAFNRAGNTIYF

d_gene: TRBD1
v_gene: TRBV10-3
j_gene: TRBJ1-3
abundance: few
CDR3nt: TGTGCCTTATCGCCGGGACAGGACTCTGGAAACACCATATATTTT
CDR3aa: CALSPGQDSGNTIYF

d_gene: -
v_gene: TRBV19
j_gene: TRBJ1-6
abundance: -
CDR3nt: TGTGCCAGTAAGGGGGAGGGTCATTCACCCCTCCACTTT
CDR3aa: CASKGEGHSPLHF

d_gene: -
v_gene: TRBV6-5
j_gene: TRBJ1-1
abundance: once
CDR3nt: TGTGCCAGCAGTCCTAGGCAGGGGAGAGCTTTCTTT
CDR3aa: CASSPRQGRAFF

d_gene: -
v_gene: TRBV14
j_gene: TRBJ2-5
abundance: -
CDR3nt: TGTGCCAGCAGCCAAGACGGGGGAAGAGAGACCCAGTACTTC
CDR3aa: CASSQDGGRETQYF

d_gene: -
v_gene: TRBV16
j_gene: TRBJ1-1
abundance: -
CDR3nt: TGTGCCAGCAGCCAATCGGCGGTGAACACTGAAGCTTTCTTT
CDR3aa: CASSQSAVNTEAFF

d_gene: -
v_gene: TRBV30
j_gene: TRBJ1-1
abundance: -
CDR3nt: TGTGCCTGGAGTGTACCCGGGAACACTGAAGCTTTCTTT
CDR3aa: CAWSVPGNTEAFF

d_gene: TRBD2
v_gene: TRBV12-5
j_gene: TRBJ2-1
abundance: few
CDR3nt: TGTGCTAGTGGTTTGTTTATAGCGGGAGGCACCTACAATGAGCAGTTCTTC
CDR3aa: CASGLFIAGGTYNEQFF

d_gene: -
v_gene: TRBV5-1
j_gene: TRBJ1-3
abundance: -
CDR3nt: TGCGCCAGCAGCTTGTCACGGTCTAGCTCTGGAAACACCATATATTTT
CDR3aa: CASSLSRSSSGNTIYF

d_gene: -
v_gene: TRBV19
j_gene: TRBJ2-7
abundance: -
CDR3nt: TGTGCCAGTAGTCGTAAAGACAGGTTCGACGAGCAGTACTTC
CDR3aa: CASSRKDRFDEQYF

d_gene: TRBD2
v_gene: TRBV10-3
j_gene: TRBJ2-5
abundance: -
CDR3nt: TGTGCCACCGGGGGGGCCGTGGAGACCCAGTACTTC
CDR3aa: CATGGAVETQYF

d_gene: -
v_gene: TRBV5-1
j_gene: TRBJ1-1
abundance: few
CDR3nt: TGCGCCAGCAGCCCCGCAGGGGTCACTGAAGCTTTCTTT
CDR3aa: CASSPAGVTEAFF

d_gene: -
v_gene: TRBV4-1
j_gene: TRBJ1-1
abundance: once
CDR3nt: TGCGCCAGCAGCCTCGGTGGGGGGGGAGAGACTGAAGCTTTCTTT
CDR3aa: CASSLGGGGETEAFF

d_gene: TRBD2
v_gene: TRBV7-9
j_gene: TRBJ2-1
abundance: -
CDR3nt: TGTGCCAGCAGTACCGGGGGGGGGAGTAGGAATGAGCAGTTCTTC
CDR3aa: CASSTGGGSRNEQFF

d_gene: TRBD2
v_gene: TRBV7-2
j_gene: TRBJ2-7
abundance: -
CDR3nt: TGTGCCAGCAGCTTACCTTGGGAGGGACTCTCCTACGAGCAGTACTTC
CDR3aa: CASSLPWEGLSYEQYF

d_gene: TRBD2
v_gene: TRBV15
j_gene: TRBJ2-6
abundance: -
CDR3nt: TGTGCCACCAGTTTGGAGCTAGCGGAGGGGGCCAACGTCCTGACTTTC
CDR3aa: CATSLELAEGANVLTF

d_gene: TRBD1
v_gene: TRBV5-6
j_gene: TRBJ2-3
abundance: -
CDR3nt: TGTGCCAGCAGCTTGCGGACAGGGGGTTTCACAGATACGCAGTATTTT
CDR3aa: CASSLRTGGFTDTQYF

d_gene: -
v_gene: TRBV14
j_gene: TRBJ2-7
abundance: few
CDR3nt: TGTGCCAGCAGCCAGGGCAGGGGCGGCTACGAGCAGTACTTC
CDR3aa: CASSQGRGGYEQYF

d_gene: -
v_gene: TRBV30
j_gene: TRBJ1-2
abundance: -
CDR3nt: TGTGCCTGGAGTCGGGGGGGCGGACGATATGGCTACACCTTC
CDR3aa: CAWSRGGGRYGYTF

d_gene: -
v_gene: TRBV28
j_gene: TRBJ2-5
abundance: -
CDR3nt: TGTGCCAGCAGTTTAGTAGGGGGTTATCAAGAGACCCAGTACTTC
CDR3aa: CASSLVGGYQETQYF

d_gene: TRBD1
v_gene: TRBV7-8
j_gene: TRBJ2-7
abundance: -
CDR3nt: TGTGCCAGCAGCTTATCTTTAGACAGGGGAACCTACGAGCAGTACTTC
CDR3aa: CASSLSLDRGTYEQYF

d_gene: TRBD2
v_gene: TRBV6-5
j_gene: TRBJ2-7
abundance: -
CDR3nt: TGTGCCAGCAGTCCACCGGGGGGGTCTCAGCAGTACTTC
CDR3aa: CASSPPGGSQQYF

d_gene: -
v_gene: TRBV6-1
j_gene: TRBJ2-3
abundance: -
CDR3nt: TGTGCCAGCAGTGACGCGGGGACAGGCACAGATACGCAGTATTTT
CDR3aa: CASSDAGTGTDTQYF

d_gene: -
v_gene: TRBV18
j_gene: TRBJ2-2
abundance: -
CDR3nt: TGTGCCAGCTCACTAAGAGAAGGACAGTCCACCGGGGAGCTGTTTTTT
CDR3aa: CASSLREGQSTGELFF

d_gene: TRBD2
v_gene: TRBV6-5
j_gene: TRBJ2-7
abundance: -
CDR3nt: TGTGCCAGCAGTTACCGCGGGGGGTACGAGCAGTACTTC
CDR3aa: CASSYRGGYEQYF

d_gene: TRBD1
v_gene: TRBV13
j_gene: TRBJ1-6
abundance: few
CDR3nt: TGTGCCAGCAGCACGCCGGTAGGACAGGAGCCTTTTGGTTCACCCCTCCACTTT
CDR3aa: CASSTPVGQEPFGSPLHF

d_gene: -
v_gene: TRBV7-2
j_gene: TRBJ1-2
abundance: few
CDR3nt: TGTGCCAGCAGTTTTGATACCGGGACAAGGAACTATGGCTACACCTTC
CDR3aa: CASSFDTGTRNYGYTF

d_gene: -
v_gene: TRBV9
j_gene: TRBJ1-1
abundance: -
CDR3nt: TGTGCCAGCAGCTCCACCGGCCCGCTCGGGGCTTTCTTT
CDR3aa: CASSSTGPLGAFF